This T cell receptor (beta chain) was identified during a study of patients and donors after allogeneic stem cell transplantation. Regarding this clonotype: The junction differs from germline at one of its ends, possibly a read error.

Germline V CDR1 and CDR2: LGHNA, YNFKEQ. This CDR3 has 19 residues. TCRdb itself ran the RT-PCR reads through MiXCR, one entry per CDR3 protein. The sample yields about a million distinct CDR3 sequences, about 20% seen once. Sequenced: blood, either unsorted or a sorted T cell fraction (not recorded which). The clonotype comes from a human donor who was either an allogeneic HSCT recipient or a stem cell or donor lymphocyte infusion donor (not recorded which). It is not recorded whose cells these are; they may come from a transplant donor. This chain uses TRBV4-2 with TRBJ2-3, with a weak D call TRBD2 (7 bases). The CDR3 spells CASSQEDKPSGQSTVTQYF. The CDR3, as DNA: TGTGCCAGCAGCCAAGAGGATAAGCCTAGCGGACAGAGCACAGTTACGCAGTATTTT.